Listed below are T cell receptor beta chains from one sample, sequenced in a study of regulatory T cells in long-lasting Graves disease. TCRdb independently ran MiXCR on the multiplex PCR reads; one entry per CDR3 protein. The table lists hundreds of thousands of distinct CDR3 sequences, roughly a fifth of them singletons. Sample: peripheral blood mononuclear cells (PBMCs), taken when the disease was refractory, from a patient treated with antithyroid drugs. These receptors originate from a female donor with Graves disease. Both conserved end residues are trimmed from each CDR3. Rows give clone size only sometimes, using once, few, many, or a class for an expanded clone.

J | size | V | CDR3
TRBJ1-1 | NA | TRBV30 | AWSIPGHLNTEAF
TRBJ2-3 | NA | TRBV12-3/TRBV12-4 | ASSLMGASTDTQY
TRBJ2-6 | few | TRBV5-5 | ASRERGGANVLT
TRBJ1-6 | NA | TRBV9 | ASSSPRDRVNSPLH
TRBJ1-4 | NA | TRBV7-9 | ASNPTGGGEKLF
TRBJ2-1 | NA | TRBV28 | ASSLPGQREQF
TRBJ2-3 | NA | TRBV12-3/TRBV12-4 | ASSFDDTDMQY
TRBJ1-6 | many | TRBV28 | ASMGWGQGRNSPLH
TRBJ2-6 | NA | TRBV5-1 | ASSLMEPGANVLT
TRBJ1-1 | few | TRBV19 | ASSMTGGGWMNTEAF
TRBJ1-2 | NA | TRBV13 | ASSGRGRGYGYT
TRBJ2-4 | many | TRBV7-9 | ASSATGLKNIQY
TRBJ1-1 | many | TRBV28 | ASSQGTEYTEAF
TRBJ1-5 | many | TRBV7-8 | ASSPRTGGLDSNQPQH
TRBJ2-5 | many | TRBV28 | ASRPGGAGGETQY
TRBJ1-6 | NA | TRBV7-2 | ASSLVSRRSDSPLH
TRBJ1-6 | many | TRBV28 | ASSLKTLGDSPLH
TRBJ2-5 | NA | TRBV20-1 | SGERGGDQTQY